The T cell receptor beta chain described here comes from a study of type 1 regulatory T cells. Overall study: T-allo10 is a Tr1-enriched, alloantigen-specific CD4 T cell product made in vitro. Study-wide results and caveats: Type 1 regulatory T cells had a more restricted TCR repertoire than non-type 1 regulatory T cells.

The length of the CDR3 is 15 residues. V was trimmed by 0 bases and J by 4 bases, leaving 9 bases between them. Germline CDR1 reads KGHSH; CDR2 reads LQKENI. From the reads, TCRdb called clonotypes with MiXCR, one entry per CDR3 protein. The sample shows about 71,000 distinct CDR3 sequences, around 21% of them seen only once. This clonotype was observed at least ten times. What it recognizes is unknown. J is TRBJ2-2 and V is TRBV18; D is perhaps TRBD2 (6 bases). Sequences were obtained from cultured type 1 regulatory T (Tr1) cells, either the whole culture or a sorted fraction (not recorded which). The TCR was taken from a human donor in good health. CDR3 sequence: CASSPPNGGTGELFF. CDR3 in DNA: TGTGCCAGCTCACCACCTAACGGGGGCACCGGGGAGCTGTTTTTT. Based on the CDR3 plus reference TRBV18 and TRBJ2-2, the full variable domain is NAGVMQNPRHLVRRRGQEARLRCSPMKGHSHVYWYRQLPEEGLKFMVYLQKENIIDESGMPKERFSAEFPKEGPSILRIQQVVRGDSAAYFCASSPPNGGTGELFFGEGSRLTVL.